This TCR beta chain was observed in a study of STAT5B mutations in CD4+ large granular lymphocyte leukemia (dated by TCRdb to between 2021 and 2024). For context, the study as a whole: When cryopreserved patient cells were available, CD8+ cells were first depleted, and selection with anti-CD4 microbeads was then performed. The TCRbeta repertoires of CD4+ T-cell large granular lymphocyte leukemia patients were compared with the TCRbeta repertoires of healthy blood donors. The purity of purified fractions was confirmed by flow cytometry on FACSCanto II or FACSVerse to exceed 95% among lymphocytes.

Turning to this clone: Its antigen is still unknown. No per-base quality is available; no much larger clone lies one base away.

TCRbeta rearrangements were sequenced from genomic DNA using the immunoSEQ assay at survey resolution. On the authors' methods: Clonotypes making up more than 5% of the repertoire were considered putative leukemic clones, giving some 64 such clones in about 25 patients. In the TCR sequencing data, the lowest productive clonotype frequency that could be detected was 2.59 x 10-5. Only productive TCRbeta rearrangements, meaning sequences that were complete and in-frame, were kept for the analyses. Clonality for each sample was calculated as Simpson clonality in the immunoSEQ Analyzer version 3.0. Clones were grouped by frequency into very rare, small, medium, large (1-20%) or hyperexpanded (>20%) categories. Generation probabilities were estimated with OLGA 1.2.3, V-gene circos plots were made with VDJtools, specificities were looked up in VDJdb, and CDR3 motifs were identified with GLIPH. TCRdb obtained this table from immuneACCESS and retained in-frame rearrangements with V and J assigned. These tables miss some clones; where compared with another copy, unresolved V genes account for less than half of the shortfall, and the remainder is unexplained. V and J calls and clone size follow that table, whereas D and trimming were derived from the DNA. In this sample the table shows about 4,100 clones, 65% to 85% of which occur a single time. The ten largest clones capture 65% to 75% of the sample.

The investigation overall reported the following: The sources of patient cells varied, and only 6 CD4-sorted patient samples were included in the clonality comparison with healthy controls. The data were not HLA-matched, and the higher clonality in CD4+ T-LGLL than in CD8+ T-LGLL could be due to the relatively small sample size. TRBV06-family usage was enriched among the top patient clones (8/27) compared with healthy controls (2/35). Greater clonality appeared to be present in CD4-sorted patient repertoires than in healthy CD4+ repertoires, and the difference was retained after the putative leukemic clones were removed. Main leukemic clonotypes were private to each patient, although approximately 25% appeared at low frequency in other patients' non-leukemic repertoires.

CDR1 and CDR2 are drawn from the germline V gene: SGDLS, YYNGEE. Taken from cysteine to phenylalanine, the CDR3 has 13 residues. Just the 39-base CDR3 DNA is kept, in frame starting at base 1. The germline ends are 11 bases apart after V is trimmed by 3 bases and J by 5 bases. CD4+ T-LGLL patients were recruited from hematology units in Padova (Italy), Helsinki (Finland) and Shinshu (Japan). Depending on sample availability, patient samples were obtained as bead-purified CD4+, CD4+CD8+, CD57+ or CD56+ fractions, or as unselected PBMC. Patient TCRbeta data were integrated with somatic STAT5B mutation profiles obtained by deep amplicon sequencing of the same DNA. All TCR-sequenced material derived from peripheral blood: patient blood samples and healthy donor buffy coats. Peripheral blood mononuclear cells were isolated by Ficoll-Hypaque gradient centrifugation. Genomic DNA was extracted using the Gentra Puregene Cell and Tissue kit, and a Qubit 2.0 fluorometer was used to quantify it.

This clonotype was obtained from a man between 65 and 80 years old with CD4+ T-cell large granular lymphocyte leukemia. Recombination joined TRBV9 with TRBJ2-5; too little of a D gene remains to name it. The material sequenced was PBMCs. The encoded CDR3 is CASSARVGETQYF. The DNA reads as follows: TGTGCCAGCAGCGCCCGTGTCGGGGAGACCCAGTACTTC. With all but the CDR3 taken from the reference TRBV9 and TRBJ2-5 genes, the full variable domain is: DSGVTQTPKHLITATGQRVTLRCSPRSGDLSVYWYQQSLDQGLQFLIQYYNGEERAKGNILERFSAQQFPDLHSELNLSSLELGDSALYFCASSARVGETQYFGPGTRLLVL.